The present T cell receptor (beta chain) was sequenced within a study of T cell responses to AZD1222 COVID-19 vaccine. Study conclusions and caveats: None of the repertoires were sampled until the peak T cell response had passed. Spike-specific TCR breadth and depth were elevated following two AZD1222 doses.

Concerning this clone: Antigen: not known. This sample also contains other DNA sequences that code for the same CDR3.

V was clipped by 6 bases and J by 4 bases; unmatched bases: 2. The germline CDR1 and CDR2 sequences are LNHDA and SQIVND (reference sequence). CDR3 length: 13 amino acids. Here immunoSEQ multiplex PCR was the method, and the copy in TCRdb shows in-frame clones only, minus some. The sample contains some 47,000 clones, approximately 86% of which appear only once. The source material was peripheral blood, sampled 28 days after the second AZD1222 dose. The rearrangement uses TRBV19 and TRBJ1-1; 10 bases fit TRBD1. The sequence was collected from an adult who received the AZD1222 COVID-19 vaccine. The CDR3 region is CASRGQGTTEAFF. For the CDR3, the DNA is TGTGCCAGTAGGGGACAGGGGACCACTGAAGCTTTCTTT.